This T cell receptor (beta chain) was profiled in a study of blood T cell repertoires in COVID-19 (dated by TCRdb to 2020 to 2021). For the wider study: The collaborator samples originated in the United States, Italy and Spain and spanned the acute and convalescent phases of COVID-19. The dataset comprised deeply sampled blood TCRbeta repertoires from subjects exposed to, actively infected with, or recovered from COVID-19. A freely available public database, intended as a resource for researchers studying the immune response to SARS-CoV-2, is where the repertoires were released. Where available, HLA class I and class II types were taken from metadata supplied by the sample provider and were not determined by assay-based typing. Samples were obtained from the ongoing ImmuneRACE study (first 160 participants) and from 1,200 or so subjects provided by 6 global collaborators. A de-identified subject ID, COVID-19 status, age in years and sex were almost always included in the sample metadata. The material from the prospective study consisted of cDNA or gDNA derived from T cells, B-cell-depleted T cells, or PBMCs.

The immunoSEQ Assay, a bias-controlled multiplex PCR, was used to amplify TCRbeta CDR3 regions from genomic DNA. Per the authors' processing: The number of nucleated cells in each sample was estimated from the amplification of reference gene primers within the assay. Sequence reads were collapsed and filtered to measure the absolute abundance of every unique TCRbeta CDR3 rearrangement. For each sample, productive Simpson clonality was calculated by taking the square root of Simpson's diversity index across productive rearrangements. This immuneACCESS table, as held by TCRdb, lists in-frame sequences with V and J called but not all clones. Of the missing ones, under half trace to an unresolved V gene in checked studies; the others have no known cause. V and J calls and clone size are copied from that table; D and trimming were computed from the DNA. In this sample the table shows under 250,000 clones, about 83% of which occur a single time. Clones ranked in the top ten supply 3.6% of the sample.

Participants in the prospective study were enrolled through a virtual design, were aged about 18 to 90 years, and lived in 24 United States geographic areas. In the prospective study, cohorts were assigned on the basis of participant-reported clinical history obtained from a screening survey and a study questionnaire. Exposed participants had been in contact with someone with a PCR-confirmed or clinician-diagnosed COVID-19 case within 2 weeks of study entry. Each participant in the prospective study had whole blood, serum and a nasopharyngeal or oropharyngeal swab collected by mobile phlebotomists. Participants in the prospective study had the option to provide additional blood draws and questionnaires over a 2-month period. Before DNA extraction, prospective study blood samples were shipped either frozen or at room temperature. About this clone: This clone's antigen is unknown. Nothing much larger sits one base from this clone, and base qualities are not available.

Looking up the germline V gene yields CDR1 MNHEY and CDR2 SVGAGI. The V and J ends are trimmed by 4 bases and 4 bases, leaving 17 bases between them. The CDR3 starts with the cysteine, ends with the phenylalanine, and has 15 residues. Only the CDR3 region is kept as DNA, spanning 45 bases read in frame from base 1. What the study reported, not specific to this receptor: The quantity of clinical and demographic metadata differed by source and by participant and was supplied without curation.

The rearrangement joined TRBV6-5 to TRBJ2-7; the D segment could be TRBD2, given 7 matching bases. The sequence was obtained from a middle-aged woman who had been exposed to COVID-19. Material: PBMCs or T cells enriched from blood (not recorded which). Read as DNA, the sequence is TGTGCCAGCAGTTCCCGGACAGCGGGGATGTACGAGCAGTACTTC. This codes for CASSSRTAGMYEQYF.